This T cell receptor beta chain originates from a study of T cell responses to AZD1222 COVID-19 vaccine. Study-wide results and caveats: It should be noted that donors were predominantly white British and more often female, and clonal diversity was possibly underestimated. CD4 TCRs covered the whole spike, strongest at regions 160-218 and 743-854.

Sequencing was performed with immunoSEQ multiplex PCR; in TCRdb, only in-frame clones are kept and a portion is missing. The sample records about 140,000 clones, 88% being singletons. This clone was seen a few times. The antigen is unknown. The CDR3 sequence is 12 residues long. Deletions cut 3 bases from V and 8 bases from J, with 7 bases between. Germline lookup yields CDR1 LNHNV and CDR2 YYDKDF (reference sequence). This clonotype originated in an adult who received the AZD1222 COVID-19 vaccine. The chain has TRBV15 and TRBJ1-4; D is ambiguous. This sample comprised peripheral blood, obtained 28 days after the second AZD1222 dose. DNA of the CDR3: TGTGCCACCAGCAGGATGGACGAAAAACTGTTTTTT. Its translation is CATSRMDEKLFF.